The sequence of this TCR beta chain was determined in a study of blood T cell repertoires in COVID-19. On the study more broadly: The study drew acute and convalescent COVID-19 samples from the United States, Italy and Spain. The cDNA or gDNA used as material had been derived from T cells, B-cell-depleted T cells, or PBMCs.

This CDR3 has 14 residues. V dropped 2 bases and J dropped 0 bases, with 7 bases sitting between them. Per the germline V gene, CDR1 is SGHRS and CDR2 is YFSETQ. In the study's own analysis: By means of reference gene primer amplification, nucleated cell counts were estimated. Sequencing used immunoSEQ multiplex PCR; TCRdb keeps in-frame clones, though not all of them. V and J calls and clone size are given by that table; D and trimming were obtained from the DNA. The sample lists approximately 240,000 clones, 65% to 90% occurring once. The chain uses TRBV5-1 and TRBJ2-3; no clear D gene. The clonotype was recovered from a woman aged 40 to 55 who had recovered from COVID-19. The sequenced material came from peripheral blood. CDR3 in amino acids: CASSFASSTDTQYF. As DNA, the CDR3 is TGCGCCAGCAGCTTCGCGTCTAGCACAGATACGCAGTATTTT. The full variable domain, in which reference TRBV5-1 and TRBJ2-3 provide the parts outside the CDR3, is KAGVTQTPRYLIKTRGQQVTLSCSPISGHRSVSWYQQTPGQGLQFLFEYFSETQRNKGNFPGRFSGRQFSNSRSEMNVSTLELGDSALYLCASSFASSTDTQYFGPGTRLTVL.